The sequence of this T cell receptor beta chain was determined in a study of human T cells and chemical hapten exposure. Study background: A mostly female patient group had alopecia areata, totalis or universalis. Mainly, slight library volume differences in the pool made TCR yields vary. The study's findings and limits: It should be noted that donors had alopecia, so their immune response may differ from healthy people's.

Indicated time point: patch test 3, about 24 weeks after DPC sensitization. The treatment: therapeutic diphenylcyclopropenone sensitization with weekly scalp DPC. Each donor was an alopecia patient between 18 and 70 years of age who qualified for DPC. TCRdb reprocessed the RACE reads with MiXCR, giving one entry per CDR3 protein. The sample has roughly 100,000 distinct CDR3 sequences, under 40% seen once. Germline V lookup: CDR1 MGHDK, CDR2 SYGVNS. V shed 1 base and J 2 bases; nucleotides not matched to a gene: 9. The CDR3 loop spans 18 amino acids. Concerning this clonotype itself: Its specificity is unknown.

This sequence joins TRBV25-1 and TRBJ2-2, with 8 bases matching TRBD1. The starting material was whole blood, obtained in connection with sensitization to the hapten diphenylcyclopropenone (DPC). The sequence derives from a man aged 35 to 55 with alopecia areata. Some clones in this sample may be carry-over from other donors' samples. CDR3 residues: CASSESKYGQGNTGELFF. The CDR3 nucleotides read TGTGCCAGCAGTGAATCTAAATACGGACAGGGCAACACCGGGGAGCTGTTTTTT.